This record covers a single T cell receptor (beta chain). Its specificity is not known. Sequencing used immunoSEQ multiplex PCR; TCRdb keeps in-frame clones, though not all of them. The data hold about 32,000 clones, with approximately 90% observed a single time. These data come from a study of PD-1 blockade in classical Hodgkin lymphoma. Study outcomes and limitations: Anyone who began nivolumab under 1 year after ASCT was excluded.

Time point given: cycle 4 day 1 (C4D1), after less than 7 weeks of nivolumab. Following autologous stem cell transplantation, relapse occurred in every patient, and exposure to brentuximab vedotin varied. Magnetic negative selection purified CD4+ T cells from thawed PBMCs. This TCR was sampled from a human donor with classical Hodgkin lymphoma. The sample consisted of CD4+ T cells from blood, taken before the fourth cycle of nivolumab.

CDR3 sequence: CASSQDRQGPNEQFF. The CDR3 DNA reads TGTGCCAGCAGCCAAGATCGGCAGGGGCCAAATGAGCAGTTCTTC. The genes are TRBV7-2 and TRBJ2-1; tentative D call: TRBD1 (6 bases). Between the trimmed V and J ends, which lost 5 bases and 7 bases, there was a span of 18 bases. Germline CDR1 and CDR2: SGHTA and FQGNSA. This CDR3 has 15 residues. Together with reference TRBV7-2 and TRBJ2-1, the CDR3 gives the full variable domain: GAGVSQSPSNKVTEKGKDVELRCDPISGHTALYWYRQSLGQGLEFLIYFQGNSAPDKSGLPSDRFSAERTGGSVSTLTIQRTQQEDSAVYLCASSQDRQGPNEQFFGPGTRLTVL.